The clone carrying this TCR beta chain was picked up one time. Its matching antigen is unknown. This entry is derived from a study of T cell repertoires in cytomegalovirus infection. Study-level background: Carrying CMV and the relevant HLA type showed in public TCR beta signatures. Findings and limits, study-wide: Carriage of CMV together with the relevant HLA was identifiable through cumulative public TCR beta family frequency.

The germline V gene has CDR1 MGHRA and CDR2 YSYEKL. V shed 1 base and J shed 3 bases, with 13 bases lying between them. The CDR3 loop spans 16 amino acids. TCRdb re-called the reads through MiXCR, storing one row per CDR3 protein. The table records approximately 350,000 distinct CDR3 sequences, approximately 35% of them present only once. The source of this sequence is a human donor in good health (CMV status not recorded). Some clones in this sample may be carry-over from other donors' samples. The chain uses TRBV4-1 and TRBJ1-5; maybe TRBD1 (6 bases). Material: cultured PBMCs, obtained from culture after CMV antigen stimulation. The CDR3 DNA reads TGCGCCAGCAGCCAAGTACCAGGACAGACCAATCAGCCCCAGCATTTT. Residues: CASSQVPGQTNQPQHF.